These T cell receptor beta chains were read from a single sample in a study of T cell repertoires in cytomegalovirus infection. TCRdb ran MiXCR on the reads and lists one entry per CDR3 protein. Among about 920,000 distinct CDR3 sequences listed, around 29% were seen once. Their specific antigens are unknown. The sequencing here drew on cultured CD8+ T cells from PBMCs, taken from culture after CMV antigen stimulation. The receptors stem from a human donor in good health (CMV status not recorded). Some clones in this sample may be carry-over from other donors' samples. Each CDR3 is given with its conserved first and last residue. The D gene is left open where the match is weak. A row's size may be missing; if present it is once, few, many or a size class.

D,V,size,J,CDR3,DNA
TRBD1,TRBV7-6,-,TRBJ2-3,CASSLWTRDRGQDTQYF,TGTGCCAGCAGCTTATGGACCCGGGACAGGGGGCAAGATACGCAGTATTTT
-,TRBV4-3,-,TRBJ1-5,CASSWDPGQPQHF,TGCGCCAGCAGCTGGGACCCTGGCCAGCCCCAGCATTTT
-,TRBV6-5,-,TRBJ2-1,CASSYHRGRASSYNEQFF,TGTGCCAGCAGTTACCATCGAGGAAGGGCGAGCTCCTACAATGAGCAGTTCTTC
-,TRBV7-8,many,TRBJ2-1,CASSLGGGTANEQFF,TGTGCCAGCAGCTTAGGTGGCGGGACCGCCAATGAGCAGTTCTTC
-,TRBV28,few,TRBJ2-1,CASSLPQWIEQFF,TGTGCCAGCAGTTTGCCTCAGTGGATTGAGCAGTTCTTC
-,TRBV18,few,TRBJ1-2,CASSPVPGLNYTF,TGTGCCAGCTCACCAGTCCCAGGCCTTAACTACACCTTC
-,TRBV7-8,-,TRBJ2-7,CASSLELLSEQYF,TGTGCCAGCAGCTTAGAGTTGTTATCCGAGCAGTACTTC
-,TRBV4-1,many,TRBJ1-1,CASSPVHGANTEAFF,TGCGCCAGCAGCCCGGTACATGGCGCGAACACTGAAGCTTTCTTT
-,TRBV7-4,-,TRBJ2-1,CASSHDGGREFF,TGTGCCAGCAGCCACGACGGGGGGCGGGAGTTCTTC
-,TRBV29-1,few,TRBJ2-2,CSVFSGELFF,TGCAGCGTCTTTTCCGGGGAGCTGTTTTTT
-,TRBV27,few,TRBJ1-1,CASSFTGGVGAFF,TGTGCCAGCAGTTTCACTGGCGGGGTCGGAGCTTTCTTT
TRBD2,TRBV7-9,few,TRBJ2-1,CASSIPGGNNEQFF,TGTGCCAGCAGTATCCCGGGAGGGAATAATGAGCAGTTCTTC
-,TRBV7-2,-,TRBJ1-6,CASSLGEVPLHF,TGTGCCAGCAGCTTAGGCGAAGTTCCCCTCCACTTT
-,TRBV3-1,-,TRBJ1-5,CASSQVPKRGTPQHF,TGTGCCAGCAGCCAAGTCCCCAAGAGGGGGACGCCCCAGCATTTT
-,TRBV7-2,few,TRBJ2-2,CASSLEGWSTNTGELFF,TGTGCCAGCAGCTTAGAGGGTTGGTCCACGAACACCGGGGAGCTGTTTTTT
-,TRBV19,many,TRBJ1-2,CASSTGPWTAYGYTF,TGTGCCAGTAGTACGGGCCCCTGGACAGCCTATGGCTACACCTTC
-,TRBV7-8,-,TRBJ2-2,CASSPYNWELFF,TGTGCCAGCAGCCCATATAACTGGGAGCTGTTTTTT
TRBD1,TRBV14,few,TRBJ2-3,CASSQTPTGDGESDTQYF,TGTGCCAGCAGCCAAACTCCGACAGGGGATGGTGAATCAGATACGCAGTATTTT
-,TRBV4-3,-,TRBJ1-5,CASSQVVEGQPQHF,TGCGCCAGCAGCCAAGTGGTCGAGGGTCAGCCCCAGCATTTT
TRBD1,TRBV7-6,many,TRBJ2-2,CASSPRDRGLTGELFF,TGTGCCAGCAGCCCAAGGGACAGGGGGCTCACCGGGGAGCTGTTTTTT
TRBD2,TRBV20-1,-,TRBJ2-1,CSARGGTSGGYLNEQFF,TGCAGTGCTAGAGGGGGGACTAGCGGGGGTTACTTGAATGAGCAGTTCTTC
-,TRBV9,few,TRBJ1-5,CASSSDGHSNQPQHF,TGTGCCAGCAGTTCGGACGGACATAGCAATCAGCCCCAGCATTTT
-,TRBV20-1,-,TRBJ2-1,CSARDRAVASGRSYNEQFF,TGCAGTGCTAGGGACCGGGCCGTAGCGTCAGGAAGGTCCTACAATGAGCAGTTCTTC
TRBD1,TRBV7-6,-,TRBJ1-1,CASINDRATEAFF,TGTGCCAGCATCAACGACAGGGCCACTGAAGCTTTCTTT
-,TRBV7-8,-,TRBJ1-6,CASSSAGSSYNSPLHF,TGTGCCAGCAGCTCCGCCGGTAGCTCCTATAATTCACCCCTCCACTTT
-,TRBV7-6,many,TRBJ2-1,CASSFGTPSSYNEQFF,TGTGCCAGCAGCTTCGGGACACCGAGCTCCTACAATGAGCAGTTCTTC
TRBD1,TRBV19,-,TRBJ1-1,CASKRGRGAFF,TGTGCCAGTAAAAGGGGGCGAGGAGCTTTCTTT
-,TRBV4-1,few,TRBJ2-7,CASSQEVEGYEQYF,TGCGCCAGCAGCCAAGAAGTAGAGGGTTACGAGCAGTACTTC
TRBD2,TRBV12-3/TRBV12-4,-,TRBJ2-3,CASSSAGGREDTQYF,TGTGCCAGCAGTTCAGCGGGGGGCCGGGAAGATACGCAGTATTTT
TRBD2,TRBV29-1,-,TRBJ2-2,CSSGEGGRPGELFF,TGCAGCTCGGGGGAGGGTGGCCGCCCCGGGGAGCTGTTTTTT
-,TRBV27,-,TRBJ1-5,CASSLVSPRSNQPQHF,TGTGCCAGCAGTTTGGTCAGTCCCCGAAGCAATCAGCCCCAGCATTTT
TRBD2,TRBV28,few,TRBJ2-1,CASSPLVLAGAHNEQFF,TGTGCCAGCTCCCCACTAGTGCTAGCGGGGGCCCACAATGAGCAGTTCTTC
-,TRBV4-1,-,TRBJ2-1,CASSQEERGPYNEQFF,TGCGCCAGCAGCCAAGAGGAACGGGGGCCCTACAATGAGCAGTTCTTC
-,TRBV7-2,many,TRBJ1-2,CASSLVLGALDGYTF,TGTGCCAGCAGCTTAGTATTAGGGGCCTTGGATGGCTACACCTTC
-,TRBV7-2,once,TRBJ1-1,CASSLVGRSNTEGFF,TGTGCCAGCAGCTTGGTAGGGAGGAGCAACACTGAAGGTTTCTTT
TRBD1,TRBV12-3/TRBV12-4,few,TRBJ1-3,CASSTLDRASGNTIYF,TGTGCCAGCAGTACTCTCGACAGGGCATCTGGAAACACCATATATTTT
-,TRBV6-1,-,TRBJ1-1,CASSEVAMNTEAFF,TGTGCCAGCAGTGAAGTAGCTATGAACACTGAAGCTTTCTTT
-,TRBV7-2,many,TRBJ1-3,CASTNPGVSGNTIYF,TGTGCCAGCACTAACCCGGGGGTGTCTGGAAACACCATATATTTT
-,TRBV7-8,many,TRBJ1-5,CASSLVVENQPQHF,TGTGCCAGCAGCTTAGTCGTGGAAAATCAGCCCCAGCATTTT
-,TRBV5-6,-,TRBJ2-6,CASSLGGGVSGANVLTF,TGTGCCAGCAGCCTGGGAGGAGGCGTCTCTGGGGCCAACGTCCTGACTTTC
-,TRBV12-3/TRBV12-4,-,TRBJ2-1,CASSSLVGKYNEQFF,TGTGCCAGCAGTTCCTTGGTGGGGAAGTACAATGAGCAGTTCTTC
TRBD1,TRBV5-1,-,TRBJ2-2,CASSLRLMRRDRANTGELFF,TGCGCCAGCAGCTTGAGATTAATGAGGAGGGACAGGGCGAACACCGGGGAGCTGTTTTTT
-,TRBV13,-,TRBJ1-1,CASSNRVSLNTEAFF,TGTGCCAGCAGCAACAGGGTTTCCTTAAACACTGAAGCTTTCTTT
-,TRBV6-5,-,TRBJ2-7,CASSYSAGNPSYEQYF,TGTGCCAGCAGTTACTCGGCGGGGAACCCTTCCTACGAGCAGTACTTC
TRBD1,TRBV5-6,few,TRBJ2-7,CASSLPGQGVPEQYF,TGTGCCAGCAGCTTACCGGGACAGGGGGTCCCCGAGCAGTACTTC
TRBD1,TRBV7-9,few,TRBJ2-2,CASSGETGATGELFF,TGTGCCAGCAGCGGCGAGACAGGGGCGACCGGGGAGCTGTTTTTT
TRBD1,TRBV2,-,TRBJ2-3,CARTGQITDTQYF,TGTGCCAGAACGGGACAGATCACAGATACGCAGTATTTT
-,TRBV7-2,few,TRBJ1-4,CASSLTGFATNEKLFF,TGTGCCAGCAGCTTAACCGGTTTTGCAACTAATGAAAAACTGTTTTTT
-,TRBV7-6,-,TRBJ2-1,CASSGLPGAPVHEQFF,TGTGCCAGCAGCGGCCTGCCGGGGGCGCCGGTCCATGAGCAGTTCTTC
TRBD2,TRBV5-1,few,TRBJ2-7,CASSLRLAGVVSEQYF,TGCGCCAGCAGCTTGCGGCTAGCGGGGGTAGTTTCCGAGCAGTACTTC
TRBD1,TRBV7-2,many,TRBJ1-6,CASSLTGSGSPLHF,TGTGCCAGCAGCCTGACAGGGTCAGGGTCACCCCTCCACTTT
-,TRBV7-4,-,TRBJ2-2,CVSSLVNSPNTGELFF,TGTGTCAGCAGCTTAGTGAATTCTCCGAACACCGGGGAGCTGTTTTTT
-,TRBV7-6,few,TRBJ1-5,CASSLGSSLSSNQPQHF,TGTGCCAGCAGCTTAGGGAGCAGTCTAAGTAGCAATCAGCCCCAGCATTTT
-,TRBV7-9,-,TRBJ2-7,CASSPGPLSEQYF,TGTGCCAGCAGCCCCGGGCCTTTAAGCGAGCAGTACTTC
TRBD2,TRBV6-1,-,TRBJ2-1,CASRGTSGAFNEQFF,TGTGCCAGCAGGGGGACTAGCGGGGCCTTCAATGAGCAGTTCTTC